A single sample is the source of the 25 T cell receptor beta chains below, sequenced in a study of cytotoxic CD8 clonotypes in ibrutinib-treated CLL. Only in-frame clones appear in the TCRdb table, and some are missing; sequencing was by immunoSEQ multiplex PCR. The data hold roughly 330,000 clones, with roughly two thirds observed a single time. The sequences come from PBMCs, collected after 36 months of ibrutinib treatment. These receptors originate from a human donor with chronic lymphocytic leukemia.

The gene calls are TRBV18 and TRBJ2-5; possibly TRBD1 for D (6 bases). The J call may be in error: the DNA end matches TRBJ2-7 better. This CDR3 contains 15 residues. The V gene's germline CDR1 is KGHSH and CDR2 LQKENI. In nucleotides, the CDR3 is TGTGCCAGCTCACCCCGGTGGACAGCAGTATACGAGCAGTACTTC. Translated, it gives CASSPRWTAVYEQYF.

V and J are TRBV18 and TRBJ2-5; D ambiguous. Looked up from germline, CDR1 is KGHSH and CDR2 is LQKENI. The CDR3 covers 11 residues. V was clipped by 5 bases and J by 3 bases, with 4 bases between them. The DNA for the CDR3 is TGTGCCAGCTCATCGAAAGAGACCCAGTACTTC. Its translation is CASSSKETQYF.

The V gene is TRBV7-6, the J gene TRBJ2-7; TRBD2 agrees at 11 bases. CDR3 length: 15 amino acids. Per the germline V gene, CDR1 is SGHVS and CDR2 is FNYEAQ. With 5 bases clipped from V and 7 bases from J, the junction kept 10 bases outside the gene matches. The CDR3 reads CASSPGALAGVEQYF. The CDR3 DNA follows: TGTGCCAGCAGCCCCGGGGCACTAGCGGGGGTTGAGCAGTACTTC. Drawing the rest from reference TRBV7-6 and TRBJ2-7, the complete variable domain is GAGVSQSPRYKVTKRGQDVALRCDPISGHVSLYWYRQALGQGPEFLTYFNYEAQQDKSGLPNDRFSAERPEGSISTLTIQRTEQRDSAMYRCASSPGALAGVEQYFGPGTRLTVT.

The V gene is TRBV15, the J gene TRBJ2-1; TRBD1 is a possible D gene (7 bases). The CDR3 is 14 residues long. V lost 1 base and J 8 bases, leaving 12 bases between the germline ends. CDR1 is LNHNV and CDR2 is YYDKDF in the germline V gene (reference sequence). The DNA of the CDR3 is TGTGCCACCAGCAGAGGAGGGGGCGGGGATGAGCAGTTCTTC. This gives the protein CATSRGGGGDEQFF.

The gene calls are TRBV6-5 and TRBJ1-1; no definite D call. Between the trimmed V and J ends, which lost 2 bases and 9 bases, there was a span of 19 bases. The CDR3 is 15 amino acids. The germline V gene encodes CDR1 MNHEY and CDR2 SVGAGI. In DNA form, the CDR3 reads TGTGCCAGCAGTTACCAGGTGGATACCCGCGACAAAGCTTTCTTT. Translated: CASSYQVDTRDKAFF.

V and J are TRBV29-1 and TRBJ2-7; D possibly corresponds to TRBD1 (6 bases). Germline loops: CDR1 SQVTM, CDR2 ANQGSEA. The CDR3 is 14 amino acids. V lost 4 bases to trimming and J lost 2 bases, with 15 bases between them. The CDR3 is CSVAGFRTAYEQYF. In DNA form, the CDR3 reads TGCAGCGTTGCCGGTTTTAGGACAGCCTACGAGCAGTACTTC.

The CDR3 is CASGFRTKLPGQTNTGELFF. CDR3 nucleotide sequence: TGTGCTAGTGGTTTCCGAACGAAACTCCCGGGACAGACGAACACCGGGGAGCTGTTTTTT. The chain has TRBV12-5 and TRBJ2-2; 7 bases match TRBD1. In germline, CDR1 is LGHNT, CDR2 FRNRAP. This CDR3 is 20 amino acids long. Trimming took 3 bases from V and 0 from J; bases not matched to a gene: 16. Filled out from reference TRBV12-5 and TRBJ2-2, the complete variable domain reads DARVTQTPRHKVTEMGQEVTMRCQPILGHNTVFWYRQTMMQGLELLAYFRNRAPLDDSGMPKDRFSAEMPDATLATLKIQPSEPRDSAVYFCASGFRTKLPGQTNTGELFFGEGSRLTVL.

The V gene is TRBV5-1, the J gene TRBJ2-3, with 8 bases fitting TRBD1. CDR3 size: 15 residues. The germline V gene has CDR1 SGHRS and CDR2 YFSETQ. Trimming took 2 bases from V and 2 from J; bases not matched to a gene: 4. The CDR3 spells CASSLGQGLTDTQYF. The CDR3 nucleotides are TGCGCCAGCAGCTTAGGACAGGGACTCACAGATACGCAGTATTTT.

This clone has a handful of counts. This chain uses TRBV5-8 with TRBJ1-2; 7 nucleotides agree with TRBD1. The V gene end was trimmed by 4 bases and the J gene end by 8 bases; junction bases not matched to a gene: 8. The germline V gene has CDR1 SGHTS and CDR2 YDEGEE. This CDR3 is built from 13 residues. The DNA for the CDR3 is TGTGCCAGCAGCCGGGACAGAACACTAGGCTACACCTTC. As protein: CASSRDRTLGYTF.

The chain combines TRBV15 with TRBJ2-5, with TRBD1 as a possible D gene (6 bases). V was shortened by 5 bases and J by 1 base, with 11 bases between the two germline ends. CDR3 length: 14 residues. Germline V CDR1 and CDR2: LNHNV, YYDKDF (reference sequence). In DNA form, the CDR3 reads TGTGCCACCAGCGAAGACAGGAGCCAAGAGACCCAGTACTTC. Translated, it gives CATSEDRSQETQYF.

The chain carries TRBV29-1 and TRBJ1-3; perhaps TRBD1 as D (5 bases). Germline V gene lookup returns CDR1 SQVTM and CDR2 ANQGSEA. V was cut by 2 bases and J by 0 bases, with 14 bases left in between. The CDR3 covers 16 residues. In nucleotides, the CDR3 is TGCAGCGTTGAACTAGGGGCAAAGAGCTCTGGAAACACCATATATTTT. It is translated as CSVELGAKSSGNTIYF.

The V gene is TRBV9, the J gene TRBJ2-3; 7 bases agree with TRBD2. The germline gives CDR1 SGDLS, CDR2 YYNGEE. V was pared by 4 bases and J by 0 bases, with 5 bases of the junction left unmatched. The CDR3 has 15 amino acids. The CDR3 here is CASSPRGVSTDTQYF. CDR3 nucleotides: TGTGCCAGCAGCCCACGGGGGGTTAGCACAGATACGCAGTATTTT.

The V call is TRBV20-1, the J call TRBJ1-2; D is unresolved. Per the germline V gene, CDR1 is DFQATT and CDR2 is SNEGSKA (reference sequence). The CDR3 has 10 amino acids. V was pared by 8 bases and J by 2 bases, with 6 bases between. CDR3 protein: CSPGNYGYTF. Here the CDR3 DNA reads TGCAGTCCCGGGAACTATGGCTACACCTTC.

The chain employs TRBV7-8 and TRBJ2-1; D is unclear. CDR3 length: 17 amino acids. With 5 bases removed from V and 2 bases from J, the gap between germline ends came to 19 bases. CDR1 is SGHVS and CDR2 is FQNEAQ in the germline V gene. This CDR3 is CASSAGLLRGPYNEQFF. Written as DNA, the CDR3 is TGTGCCAGCAGCGCCGGTCTACTTAGAGGCCCCTACAATGAGCAGTTCTTC.

The chain recombines TRBV11-2 with TRBJ2-3; possible D gene TRBD2, 6 bases. The CDR3 has 16 amino acids. V gave up 4 bases and J gave up 4 bases, with 18 bases separating them. The germline CDR1 and CDR2 sequences are SGHAT and FQNNGV. CDR3 sequence: CASSSLSAGPADTQYF. The CDR3 DNA reads TGTGCCAGCAGCTCCCTAAGCGCGGGGCCCGCAGATACGCAGTATTTT.

This clone was counted only a few times. The V gene is TRBV2, the J gene TRBJ1-6, with 9 bases identical to TRBD1. The length of the CDR3 is 15 residues. Germline CDR1 SNHLY, CDR2 FYNNEI. Trimming took 8 bases from V and 7 from J; bases not matched to a gene: 9. The CDR3 here is CASAPGQGPNSPLHF. Written as DNA, the CDR3 is TGTGCCAGCGCCCCAGGACAGGGGCCAAATTCACCCCTCCACTTT. Full variable domain (rest looked up from reference TRBV2 and TRBJ1-6): EPEVTQTPSHQVTQMGQEVILRCVPISNHLYFYWYRQILGQKVEFLVSFYNNEISEKSEIFDDQFSVERPDGSNFTLKIRSTKLEDSAMYFCASAPGQGPNSPLHFGNGTRLTVT.

This clone was recorded a few times. The rearrangement links TRBV7-3 to TRBJ1-2, with a possible D match to TRBD1 (6 bases). The CDR3 covers 14 residues. CDR1 and CDR2 from the germline V gene are SGHTA and FQGTGA. Trimming took 5 bases from V and 5 from J, leaving 15 bases between them. In nucleotides, the CDR3 is TGTGCCAGCAGCCCAGAGGACAGCACTTATGGCTACACCTTC. As protein: CASSPEDSTYGYTF.

This rearrangement joins TRBV6-6 to TRBJ2-3, with D perhaps matching TRBD2 (5 bases). The CDR3 is made up of 13 amino acids. The V end was cut by 8 bases, the J end by 15 bases, with 24 bases between. CDR1 is MNHNY, CDR2 SVGAGI, per germline (reference sequence). This CDR3 reads CASALRENLSEYF. CDR3 bases: TGTGCCAGCGCCCTTCGGGAAAACTTAAGCGAATATTTT.

This clone came up once. This rearrangement joins TRBV20-1 to TRBJ2-7; the D is unclear. Per germline, CDR1 DFQATT and CDR2 SNEGSKA (reference sequence). V was clipped by 4 bases and J by 3 bases, with 4 bases between them. CDR3 length: 10 amino acids. In DNA, the CDR3 is TGCAGTGCTATAGACTACGAGCAGTACTTC. Its protein is CSAIDYEQYF.

The CDR3 loop is CASSPEEGGIQETQYF. The CDR3 DNA reads as TGTGCCAGCAGCCCCGAAGAGGGGGGGATCCAAGAGACCCAGTACTTC. The chain employs TRBV7-6 and TRBJ2-5; the D gene is possibly TRBD2 (7 bases). The germline V and J ends were trimmed by 5 bases and 1 base, with 17 bases remaining between them. This CDR3 spans 16 amino acids. CDR1 and CDR2 (germline): SGHVS, FNYEAQ.

There are a few counts of this clone. J is TRBJ2-7 and V is TRBV7-7, with 7 nucleotides matching TRBD2. V lost 5 bases and J lost 6; bases outside the gene matches: 7. The germline CDR1 and CDR2 sequences are SSHAT and FNYEAQ (reference sequence). This CDR3 has 13 residues. The CDR3 loop is CASSPGREREQYF. The CDR3, as DNA: TGTGCCAGCAGCCCGGGGAGGGAACGCGAGCAGTACTTC.

V usage is TRBV28 and J usage is TRBJ2-2, with 9 bases identical to TRBD2. Germline CDR1 MDHEN, CDR2 SYDVKM. The CDR3 spans 16 residues. V was clipped by 6 bases and J by 1 base; unmatched bases: 6. The chain's CDR3 is CASRRGTSRNTGELFF. Here the CDR3 DNA reads TGTGCCAGCAGGCGCGGGACTAGCAGGAACACCGGGGAGCTGTTTTTT.

The chain recombines TRBV5-6 with TRBJ2-7; D is unresolved. Trimming cost V 3 bases and J 2 bases, with 12 bases left between them. The CDR3 spans 14 residues. Germline values: CDR1 SGHDT, CDR2 YYEEEE. The CDR3 DNA reads as TGTGCCAGCAGCTCAGACAAAGGACCCTACGAGCAGTACTTC. Translated, it gives CASSSDKGPYEQYF.

V and J are TRBV28 and TRBJ2-7, with D possibly being TRBD1 or TRBD2 (5 bases each). Trimming pared 6 bases from V and 1 base from J, leaving 16 bases between. Germline assignment: CDR1 MDHEN and CDR2 SYDVKM. This CDR3 region has 15 residues. CDR3 loop: CASRRTGTASYEQYF. CDR3 DNA: TGTGCCAGCAGGCGTACCGGGACCGCTTCCTACGAGCAGTACTTC.

The chain is built from TRBV7-6 and TRBJ1-1, with TRBD1 as a possible D gene (6 bases). The CDR3 is 18 amino acids. Germline CDR1 is SGHVS and CDR2 is FNYEAQ. With 3 bases removed from V and 0 bases from J, the gap between germline ends came to 20 bases. Here the CDR3 reads CASSFGAGAIPLNTEAFF. The CDR3 DNA reads TGTGCCAGCAGCTTTGGTGCGGGGGCTATCCCCTTGAACACTGAAGCTTTCTTT.